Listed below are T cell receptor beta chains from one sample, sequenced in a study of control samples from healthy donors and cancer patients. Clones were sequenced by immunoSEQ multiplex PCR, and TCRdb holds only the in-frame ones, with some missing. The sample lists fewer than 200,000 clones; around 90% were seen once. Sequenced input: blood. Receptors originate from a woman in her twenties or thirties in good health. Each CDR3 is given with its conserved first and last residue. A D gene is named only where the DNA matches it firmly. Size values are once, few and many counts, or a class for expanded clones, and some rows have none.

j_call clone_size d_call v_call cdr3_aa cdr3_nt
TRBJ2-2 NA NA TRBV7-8 CASSFRLARFSTGELFF TGTGCCAGCAGCTTCCGGCTAGCCCGATTTTCCACCGGGGAGCTGTTTTTT
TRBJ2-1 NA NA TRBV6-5 CASSPRPSSYNEQFF TGTGCCAGCAGCCCCCGACCGAGCTCCTACAATGAGCAGTTCTTC
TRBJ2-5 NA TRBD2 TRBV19 CASGPSGRWETQYF TGTGCCAGCGGTCCGAGCGGGAGATGGGAGACCCAGTACTTC
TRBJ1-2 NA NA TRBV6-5 CASRGGNYGYTF TGTGCCAGCAGGGGTGGGAACTATGGCTACACCTTC
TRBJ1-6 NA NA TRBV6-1 CASSVPGSSYNSPLHF TGTGCCAGCAGTGTCCCCGGGAGCTCCTATAATTCACCCCTCCACTTT
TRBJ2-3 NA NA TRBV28 CASSFYGRATDTQYF TGTGCCAGCAGTTTTTATGGCAGGGCCACAGATACGCAGTATTTT
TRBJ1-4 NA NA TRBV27 CASSFSGLMMKGKLFF TGTGCCAGCAGTTTTTCAGGACTGATGATGAAAGGAAAACTGTTTTTT
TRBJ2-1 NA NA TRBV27 CASSLVSSYNEQFF TGTGCCAGCAGTTTAGTGAGCTCCTACAATGAGCAGTTCTTC
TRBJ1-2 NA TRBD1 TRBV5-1 CASRGTGAQGYTF TGCGCCAGCAGGGGTACAGGGGCGCAGGGCTACACCTTC
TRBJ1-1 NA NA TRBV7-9 CASSPVDSRGGTEAFF TGTGCCAGCAGCCCGGTGGACAGCCGGGGAGGCACTGAAGCTTTCTTT
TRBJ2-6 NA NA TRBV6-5 CASTSGAAGANVLTF TGTGCCAGCACTTCTGGGGCGGCTGGGGCCAACGTCCTGACTTTC
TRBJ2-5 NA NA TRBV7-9 CASSFDGQETQYF TGTGCCAGCAGCTTCGACGGGCAAGAGACCCAGTACTTC
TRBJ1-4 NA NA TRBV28 CASTSNEKLFF TGTGCCAGCACCTCAAATGAAAAACTGTTTTTT
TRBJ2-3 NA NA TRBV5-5 CASSFVGPLGDTQYF TGTGCCAGCAGCTTTGTAGGCCCACTAGGGGATACGCAGTATTTT
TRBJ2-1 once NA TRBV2 CASYGDLNNEQFF TGTGCCAGCTATGGGGACTTGAACAATGAGCAGTTCTTC
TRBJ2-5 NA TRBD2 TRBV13 CASSEGRTSGTKTQYF TGTGCCAGCAGCGAAGGACGGACTAGCGGGACGAAGACCCAGTACTTC
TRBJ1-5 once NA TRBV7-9 CASSLGGASNQPQHF TGTGCCAGCAGCTTAGGGGGGGCTAGCAATCAGCCCCAGCATTTT
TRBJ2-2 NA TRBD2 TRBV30 CAWTRGGTGELFF TGTGCCTGGACTCGGGGGGGGACCGGGGAGCTGTTTTTT
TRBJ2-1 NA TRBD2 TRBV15 CATSSSGGSSYNEQFF TGTGCCACCAGCAGCTCCGGGGGGAGCTCCTACAATGAGCAGTTCTTC
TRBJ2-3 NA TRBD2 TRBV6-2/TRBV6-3 CASSPRGLGGTDTQYF TGTGCCAGCAGTCCCCGGGGACTAGGGGGCACAGATACGCAGTATTTT
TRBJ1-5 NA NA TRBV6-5 CASVGADSQPQHF TGTGCCAGCGTCGGAGCGGACAGTCAGCCCCAGCATTTT
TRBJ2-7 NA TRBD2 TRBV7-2 CASSLAGGDPQQYF TGTGCCAGCAGCTTAGCCGGGGGGGACCCACAGCAGTACTTC
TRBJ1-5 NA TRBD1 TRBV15 CATSKGQVNQPQHF TGTGCCACCAGCAAAGGACAGGTCAATCAGCCCCAGCATTTT
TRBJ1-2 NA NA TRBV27 CASSLSGPSLGGYTF TGTGCCAGCAGTTTATCGGGTCCGAGTCTCGGCGGCTACACCTTC
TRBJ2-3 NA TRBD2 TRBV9 CASSPRLAGVADTQYF TGTGCCAGCAGCCCCCGACTAGCGGGAGTAGCAGATACGCAGTATTTT
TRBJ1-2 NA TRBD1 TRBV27 CASSFRQGGGGGYTF TGTGCCAGCAGCTTCAGACAGGGAGGCGGTGGGGGCTACACCTTC
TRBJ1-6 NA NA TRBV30 CAWSVSPDNSPLHF TGTGCCTGGAGTGTTAGTCCGGATAATTCACCCCTCCACTTT